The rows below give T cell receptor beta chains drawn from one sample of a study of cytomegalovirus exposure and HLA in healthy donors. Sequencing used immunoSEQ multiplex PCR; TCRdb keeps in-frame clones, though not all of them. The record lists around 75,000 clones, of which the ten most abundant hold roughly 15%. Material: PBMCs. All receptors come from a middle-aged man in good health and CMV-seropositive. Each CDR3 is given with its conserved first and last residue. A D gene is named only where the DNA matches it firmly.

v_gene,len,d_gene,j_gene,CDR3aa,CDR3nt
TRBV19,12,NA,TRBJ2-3,CASSITRDTQYF,TGTGCCAGTAGTATCACGAGGGATACGCAGTATTTT
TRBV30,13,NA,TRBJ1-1,CAWEDGVNTEAFF,TGTGCCTGGGAGGACGGGGTAAACACTGAAGCTTTCTTT
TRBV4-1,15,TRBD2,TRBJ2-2,CASSQETSVVGELFF,TGCGCCAGCAGCCAAGAAACTAGCGTAGTCGGGGAGCTGTTTTTT
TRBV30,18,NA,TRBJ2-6,CAWSAPRGLLWGANVLTF,TGTGCCTGGAGCGCCCCCCGGGGTCTCCTCTGGGGGGCCAACGTCCTGACTTTC
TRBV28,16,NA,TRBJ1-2,CASSPTPGTGPYGYTF,TGTGCCAGCAGTCCAACCCCTGGAACAGGGCCTTATGGCTACACCTTC
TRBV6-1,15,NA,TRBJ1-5,CASTRGQIRNQPQHF,TGTGCCAGCACCCGAGGGCAGATTAGGAATCAGCCCCAGCATTTT
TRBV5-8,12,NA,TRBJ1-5,CASKESNQPQHF,TGTGCCTCTAAAGAATCCAATCAGCCCCAGCATTTT
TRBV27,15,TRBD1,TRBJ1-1,CASSLGTAGGTEAFF,TGTGCCAGCAGTTTAGGGACAGCGGGGGGCACTGAAGCTTTCTTT
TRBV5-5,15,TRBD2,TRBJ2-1,CASRKTGGDYNEQFF,TGTGCCAGCAGGAAAACTGGGGGGGATTACAATGAGCAGTTCTTC
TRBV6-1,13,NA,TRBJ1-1,CASTLVADTEAFF,TGTGCCAGCACCCTCGTGGCGGACACTGAAGCTTTCTTT
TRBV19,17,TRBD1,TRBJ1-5,CASSIDGTGGSNQPQHF,TGTGCCAGTAGTATAGATGGGACAGGGGGAAGCAATCAGCCCCAGCATTTT
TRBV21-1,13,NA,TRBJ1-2,CASSKGADYGYTF,TGTGCCAGCAGCAAAGGGGCTGACTATGGCTACACCTTC
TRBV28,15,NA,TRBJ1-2,CASRGRGYSHYGYTF,TGTGCCAGCAGGGGCCGAGGGTATAGCCATTACGGCTACACCTTC
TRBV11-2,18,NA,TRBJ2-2,CASSRQVGDQGNTGELFF,TGTGCCAGCAGCAGACAGGTTGGGGACCAAGGGAACACCGGGGAGCTGTTTTTT
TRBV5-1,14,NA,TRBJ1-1,CASSLEALNTEAFF,TGCGCCAGCAGCTTGGAAGCCTTGAACACTGAAGCTTTCTTT
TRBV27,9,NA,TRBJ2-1,CASGQEQFF,TGTGCCAGCGGGCAGGAGCAGTTCTTC
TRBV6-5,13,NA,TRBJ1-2,CASSYSGDYGYTF,TGTGCCAGCAGTTACTCCGGGGACTATGGCTACACCTTC
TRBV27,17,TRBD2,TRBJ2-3,CASRALWTSGRSDTQYF,TGTGCCAGCAGGGCCCTATGGACTAGCGGGAGGTCAGATACGCAGTATTTT
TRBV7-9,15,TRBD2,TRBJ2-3,CASALAGETTDTQYF,TGTGCCAGCGCTTTAGCGGGGGAGACCACAGATACGCAGTATTTT
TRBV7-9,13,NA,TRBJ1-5,CASSFNRDRPQHF,TGTGCCAGCAGCTTTAACAGAGATCGGCCCCAGCATTTT
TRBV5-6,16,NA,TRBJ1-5,CASSLYSGRLNQPQHF,TGTGCCAGCAGCTTGTATAGCGGCAGACTCAACCAGCCCCAGCATTTT
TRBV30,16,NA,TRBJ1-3,CAWSPKGQNSGNTIYF,TGTGCCTGGAGTCCTAAGGGGCAGAACTCTGGAAACACCATATATTTT
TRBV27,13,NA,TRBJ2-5,CASSLYAEETQYF,TGTGCCAGCAGTTTATACGCAGAAGAGACCCAGTACTTC
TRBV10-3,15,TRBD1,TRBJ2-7,CAISSSGTGLNEQYF,TGTGCCATCAGTTCCTCCGGGACAGGCCTCAACGAGCAGTACTTC
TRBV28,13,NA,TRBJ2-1,CASSLEQGNEQFF,TGTGCCAGCAGTTTGGAGCAGGGAAATGAGCAGTTCTTC
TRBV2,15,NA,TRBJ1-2,CASSEIPRADYGYTF,TGTGCCAGCAGTGAAATTCCCAGGGCGGACTATGGCTACACCTTC
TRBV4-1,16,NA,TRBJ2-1,CASSQDPRSSDNEQFF,TGCGCCAGCAGCCAAGACCCACGGTCCTCCGACAATGAGCAGTTCTTC
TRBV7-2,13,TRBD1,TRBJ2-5,CASSLGQGETQYF,TGTGCCAGCAGCTTAGGACAGGGGGAGACCCAGTACTTC